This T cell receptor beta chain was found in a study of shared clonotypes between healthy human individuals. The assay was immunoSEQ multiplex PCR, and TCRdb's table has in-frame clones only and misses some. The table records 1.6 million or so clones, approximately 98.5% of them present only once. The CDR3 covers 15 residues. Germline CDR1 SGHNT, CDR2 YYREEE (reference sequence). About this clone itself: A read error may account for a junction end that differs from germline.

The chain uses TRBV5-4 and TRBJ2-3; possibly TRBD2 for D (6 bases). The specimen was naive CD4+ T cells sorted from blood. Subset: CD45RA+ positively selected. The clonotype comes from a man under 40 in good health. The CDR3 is CASRLAGGRTDTQYF. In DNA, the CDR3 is TGTGCCAGCAGATTGGCTGGAGGGCGAACAGATACGCAGTATTTT.